Listed below are T cell receptor beta chains from one sample, sequenced in a study of patients with pleural tuberculosis. TCRdb analysed the reads with MiXCR anew, one entry per CDR3 protein. The sample has tens of thousands of distinct CDR3 sequences, 18% seen once; the top ten hold roughly 3.6%. The material sequenced was peripheral blood. Receptor source: a human donor with pleural tuberculosis. Each CDR3 is given with its conserved first and last residue. The D gene is left open where the match is weak. Some rows mark clone size as missing; the rest say once, few, many or name a class of expanded clone.

>TRBD1|TRBJ2-3|TRBV6-1|14|many
TGTGCCAGCGGAGGGACAGGGTCCACAGATACGCAGTATTTT
CASGGTGSTDTQYF
>-|TRBJ2-2|TRBV7-9|14|many
TGTGCCAGCAGCCCTAAGCTAATCACCGGGGAGCTGTTTTTT
CASSPKLITGELFF
>-|TRBJ1-5|TRBV7-2|13|many
TGTGCCAGCAGGGGGCTGGACAATCAGCCCCAGCATTTT
CASRGLDNQPQHF
>-|TRBJ2-7|TRBV6-2/TRBV6-3|13|-
TGTACCAACAAGGCAGGGGTAACCTACGAGCAGTACTTC
CTNKAGVTYEQYF
>TRBD2|TRBJ2-1|TRBV5-1|16|-
TGCGCCAGCAGCAGCGGACTAGCGGGTTCTGGTAATGAGCAGTTCTTC
CASSSGLAGSGNEQFF
>TRBD2|TRBJ2-4|TRBV2|15|many
TGTGCCAGCAGTGAATGGTACGGGGGGGCAAACATTCAGTACTTC
CASSEWYGGANIQYF
>-|TRBJ2-1|TRBV4-3|15|many
TGCGCCAGCAGCCAGGGAGGAGGTGACGACGATGAGCAGTTCTTC
CASSQGGGDDDEQFF
>TRBD2|TRBJ2-1|TRBV15|16|many
TGTGCCACCAGCAGCGGGACTAGCGGGGGTTACAATGAGCAGTTCTTC
CATSSGTSGGYNEQFF
>-|TRBJ2-1|TRBV9|15|many
TGTGCCAGCAGCGTAGGAGAAGGAGCAACCGGTGAGCAGTTCTTC
CASSVGEGATGEQFF
>-|TRBJ1-5|TRBV4-1|17|many
TGCGCCAGCAGCCAAGATCCACCTGAGGGGAGCAATCAGCCCCAGCATTTT
CASSQDPPEGSNQPQHF
>-|TRBJ2-7|TRBV3-1|15|-
TGTGCCAGCAGCCAAGACGGAGGACAGACCTACGAGCAGTACTTC
CASSQDGGQTYEQYF
>-|TRBJ2-7|TRBV6-6|15|many
TGTGCCAGCAGTTACTCGAGACACCCGGCCTACGAGCAGTACTTC
CASSYSRHPAYEQYF
>TRBD2|TRBJ2-7|TRBV6-1|14|-
TGTGCCAGCTTTTACAGCGGGAGCTCCTACGAGCAGTACTTC
CASFYSGSSYEQYF
>TRBD1|TRBJ2-7|TRBV28|14|many
TGTGCCAGCAGCTCCGGGACAGAAGTCCCCGAGCAGTACTTC
CASSSGTEVPEQYF
>-|TRBJ2-3|TRBV14|15|many
TGTGCCAGCAGCCAAGATCACAGGGCCACAGATACGCAGTATTTT
CASSQDHRATDTQYF
>TRBD2|TRBJ2-1|TRBV24-1|17|many
TGTGCCACCAGTGAAACCCTCGGACTAGCGGGAGAGGATGAGCAGTTCTTC
CATSETLGLAGEDEQFF
>TRBD2|TRBJ2-3|TRBV20-1|16|many
TGCAGTGCTAGAGACAGGCGGGGGGCCGTCATAGATACGCAGTATTTT
CSARDRRGAVIDTQYF
>TRBD1|TRBJ2-3|TRBV7-2|15|many
TGTGCCAGCAGCTCCTGGACAGGGGGCAGAGATACGCAGTATTTT
CASSSWTGGRDTQYF
>-|TRBJ2-1|TRBV19|16|many
TGTGCCAGTAGTATCGGAGCTCCCAGCTCCTACAATGAGCAGTTCTTC
CASSIGAPSSYNEQFF
>-|TRBJ2-6|TRBV2|15|many
TGTGCCAGCAGTGAACCCAGGTCTGGGGCCAACGTCCTGACTTTC
CASSEPRSGANVLTF